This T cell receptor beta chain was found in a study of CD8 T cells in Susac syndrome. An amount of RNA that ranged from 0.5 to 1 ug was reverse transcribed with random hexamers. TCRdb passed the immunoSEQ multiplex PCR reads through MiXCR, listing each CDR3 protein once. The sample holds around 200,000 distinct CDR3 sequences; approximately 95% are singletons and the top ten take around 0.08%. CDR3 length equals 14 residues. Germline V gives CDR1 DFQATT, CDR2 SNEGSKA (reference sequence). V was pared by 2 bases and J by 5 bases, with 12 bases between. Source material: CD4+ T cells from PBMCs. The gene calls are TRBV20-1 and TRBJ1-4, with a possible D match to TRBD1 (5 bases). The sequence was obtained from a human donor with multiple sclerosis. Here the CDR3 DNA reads TGCAGTGCTAGAAGAGGGACCGCAAATGAAAAACTGTTTTTT. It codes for CSARRGTANEKLFF.